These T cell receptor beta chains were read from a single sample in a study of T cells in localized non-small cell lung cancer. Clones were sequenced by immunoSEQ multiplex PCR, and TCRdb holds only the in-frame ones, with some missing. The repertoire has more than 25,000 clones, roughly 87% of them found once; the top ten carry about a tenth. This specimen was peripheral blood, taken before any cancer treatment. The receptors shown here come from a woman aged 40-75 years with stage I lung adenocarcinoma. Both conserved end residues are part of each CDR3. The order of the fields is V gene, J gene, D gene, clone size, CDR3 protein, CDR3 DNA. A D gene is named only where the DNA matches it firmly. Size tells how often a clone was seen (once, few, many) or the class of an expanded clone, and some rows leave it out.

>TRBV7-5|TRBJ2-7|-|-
CVRSLTPSRISYEQYF
TGTGTCAGAAGCCTAACCCCCTCTCGTATCTCCTACGAGCAGTACTTC
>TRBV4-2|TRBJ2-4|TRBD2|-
CASSQDRGEGYIQYF
TGTGCCAGCAGCCAAGATCGCGGGGAGGGGTACATTCAGTACTTC
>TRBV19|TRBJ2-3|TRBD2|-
CASSGTSGRTDTQYF
TGTGCCAGTAGTGGGACTAGCGGCCGCACAGATACGCAGTATTTT
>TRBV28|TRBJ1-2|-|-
CASSVNWGYTF
TGTGCCAGCAGTGTTAATTGGGGCTACACCTTC
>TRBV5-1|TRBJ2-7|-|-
CASSLVGGQSTYEQYF
TGCGCCAGCAGCTTGGTCGGGGGACAGAGTACCTACGAGCAGTACTTC
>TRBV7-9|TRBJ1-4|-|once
CASSLVGSGNEKLFF
TGTGCCAGCAGCTTAGTCGGCAGTGGGAATGAAAAACTGTTTTTT
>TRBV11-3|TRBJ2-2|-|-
CASSSPGTGELFF
TGTGCCAGCAGCTCCCCGGGGACCGGGGAGCTGTTTTTT
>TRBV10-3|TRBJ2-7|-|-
CAISDEGGNEQYF
TGTGCCATCAGTGATGAGGGGGGCAACGAGCAGTACTTC
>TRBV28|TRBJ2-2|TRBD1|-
CATQIEQGANGELFF
TGTGCCACCCAAATTGAACAGGGGGCTAACGGGGAGCTGTTTTTT
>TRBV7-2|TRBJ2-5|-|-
CASSLALGDETQYF
TGTGCCAGCAGCTTAGCATTAGGGGACGAGACCCAGTACTTC
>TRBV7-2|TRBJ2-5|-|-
CASSSQGVSETQYF
TGTGCCAGCAGCTCGCAAGGGGTTTCGGAGACCCAGTACTTC
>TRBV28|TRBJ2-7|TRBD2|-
CASRPLGLADSYEQYF
TGTGCCAGCAGACCTCTCGGACTAGCGGACTCCTACGAGCAGTACTTC